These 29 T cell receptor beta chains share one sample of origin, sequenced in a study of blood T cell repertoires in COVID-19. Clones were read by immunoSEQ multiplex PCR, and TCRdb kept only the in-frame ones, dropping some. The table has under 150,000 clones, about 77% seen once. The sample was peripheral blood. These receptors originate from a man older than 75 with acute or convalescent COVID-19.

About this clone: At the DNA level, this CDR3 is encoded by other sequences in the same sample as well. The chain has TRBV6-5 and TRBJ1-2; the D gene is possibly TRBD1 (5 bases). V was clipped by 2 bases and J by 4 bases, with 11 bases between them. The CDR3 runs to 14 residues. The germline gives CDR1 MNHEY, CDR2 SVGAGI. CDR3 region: CASSYGGGGYGYTF. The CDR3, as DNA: TGTGCCAGCAGTTACGGGGGAGGTGGCTATGGCTACACCTTC.

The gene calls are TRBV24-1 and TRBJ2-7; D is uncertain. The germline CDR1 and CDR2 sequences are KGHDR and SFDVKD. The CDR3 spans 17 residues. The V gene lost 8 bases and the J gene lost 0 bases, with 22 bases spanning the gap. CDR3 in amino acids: CATNFPKVDTGSYEQYF. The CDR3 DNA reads TGTGCCACCAATTTCCCAAAAGTTGACACTGGCTCCTACGAGCAGTACTTC.

The CDR3 sequence is CASSQGGQGGPGSAKNIQYF. The DNA for the CDR3 is TGCGCCAGCAGCCAAGGGGGACAGGGGGGTCCGGGTAGCGCCAAAAACATTCAGTACTTC. The chain employs TRBV4-1 and TRBJ2-4, with 11 bases aligning to TRBD1. Germline V CDR1 and CDR2: MGHRA, YSYEKL. V lost 1 base and J lost 1; bases outside the gene matches: 12. The CDR3 extends over 20 amino acids.

The CDR3 here is CSVKGQELSYEQYF. The CDR3 DNA reads as TGCAGCGTCAAGGGACAGGAATTATCCTACGAGCAGTACTTC. The V call is TRBV29-1, the J call TRBJ2-7, with 8 bases fitting TRBD1. The CDR3 sequence is 14 residues long. V was clipped by 6 bases and J by 1 base; unmatched bases: 8. CDR1 is SQVTM, CDR2 ANQGSEA, per germline.

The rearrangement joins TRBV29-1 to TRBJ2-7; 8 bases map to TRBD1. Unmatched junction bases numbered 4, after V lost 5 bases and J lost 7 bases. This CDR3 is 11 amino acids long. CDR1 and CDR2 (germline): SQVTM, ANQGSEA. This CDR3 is CSVRTGLEQYF. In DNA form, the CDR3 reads TGCAGCGTTCGGACAGGGCTTGAGCAGTACTTC.

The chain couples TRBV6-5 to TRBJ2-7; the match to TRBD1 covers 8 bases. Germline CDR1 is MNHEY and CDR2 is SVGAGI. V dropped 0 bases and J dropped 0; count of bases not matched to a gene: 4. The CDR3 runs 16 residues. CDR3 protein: CASSYSLGQGSYEQYF. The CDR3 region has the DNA TGTGCCAGCAGTTACTCTCTCGGACAGGGCTCCTACGAGCAGTACTTC.

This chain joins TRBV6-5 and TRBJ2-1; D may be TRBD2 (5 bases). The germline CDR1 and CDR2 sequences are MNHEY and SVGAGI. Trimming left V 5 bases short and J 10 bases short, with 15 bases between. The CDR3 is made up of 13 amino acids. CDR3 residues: CASSPLIAKEQFF. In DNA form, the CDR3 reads TGTGCCAGCAGTCCACTAATAGCGAAAGAGCAGTTCTTC.

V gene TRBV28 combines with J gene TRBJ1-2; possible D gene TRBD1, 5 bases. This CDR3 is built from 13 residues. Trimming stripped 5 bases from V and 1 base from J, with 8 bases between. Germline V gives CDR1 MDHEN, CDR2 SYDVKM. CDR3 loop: CASSPTVNYGYTF. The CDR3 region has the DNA TGTGCCAGCAGTCCGACAGTTAACTATGGCTACACCTTC.

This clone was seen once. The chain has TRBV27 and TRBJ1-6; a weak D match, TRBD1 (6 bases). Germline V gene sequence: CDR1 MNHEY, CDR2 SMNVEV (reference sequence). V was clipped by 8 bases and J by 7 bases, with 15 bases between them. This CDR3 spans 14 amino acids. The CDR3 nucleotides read TGTGCCAGCGGGAACAGGGCCACCAATTCACCCCTCCACTTT. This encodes CASGNRATNSPLHF.

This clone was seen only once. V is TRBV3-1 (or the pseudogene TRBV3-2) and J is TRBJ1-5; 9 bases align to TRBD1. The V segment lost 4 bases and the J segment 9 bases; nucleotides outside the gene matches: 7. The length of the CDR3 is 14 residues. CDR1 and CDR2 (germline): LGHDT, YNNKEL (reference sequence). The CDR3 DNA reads TGTGCCAGCAGCCCGTCGGGACAGGGAATGCCCCAGCATTTT. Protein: CASSPSGQGMPQHF.

In DNA, the CDR3 is TGTGCCAGCAGTAGCGGGCCTCTCTCTGGAAACACCATATATTTT. This codes for CASSSGPLSGNTIYF. The V call is TRBV28, the J call TRBJ1-3; D unresolved. Germline V gene sequence: CDR1 MDHEN, CDR2 SYDVKM. V was pared by 5 bases and J by 0 bases, with 11 bases between. The CDR3 has 15 amino acids.

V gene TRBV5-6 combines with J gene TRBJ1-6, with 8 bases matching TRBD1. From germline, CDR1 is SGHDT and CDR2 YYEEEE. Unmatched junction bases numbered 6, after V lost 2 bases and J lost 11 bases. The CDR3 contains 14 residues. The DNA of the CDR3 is TGTGCCAGCAGCTTTCAGGGGGCGCAGGCACCCCTCCACTTT. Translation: CASSFQGAQAPLHF. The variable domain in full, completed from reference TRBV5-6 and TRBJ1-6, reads DAGVTQSPTHLIKTRGQQVTLRCSPKSGHDTVSWYQQALGQGPQFIFQYYEEEERQRGNFPDRFSGHQFPNYSSELNVNALLLGDSALYLCASSFQGAQAPLHFGNGTRLTVT.

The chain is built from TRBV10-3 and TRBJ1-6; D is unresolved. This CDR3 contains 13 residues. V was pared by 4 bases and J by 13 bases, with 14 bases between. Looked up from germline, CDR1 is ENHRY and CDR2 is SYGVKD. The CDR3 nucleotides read TGTGCCATCAGTGGCCCGGAGCAAGTGCCCCTCCACTTT. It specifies CAISGPEQVPLHF.

In DNA, the CDR3 is TGTGCCAGCAGCCAAGGGGAGGGAATTTACACTGAAGCTTTCTTT. It yields the protein CASSQGEGIYTEAFF. The chain employs TRBV3-1 (or the pseudogene TRBV3-2) and TRBJ1-1, with D uncertain. The V end was cut by 1 base, the J end by 3 bases, with 12 bases between. Germline CDR1 is LGHDT and CDR2 is YNNKEL (reference sequence). The CDR3 contains 15 residues.

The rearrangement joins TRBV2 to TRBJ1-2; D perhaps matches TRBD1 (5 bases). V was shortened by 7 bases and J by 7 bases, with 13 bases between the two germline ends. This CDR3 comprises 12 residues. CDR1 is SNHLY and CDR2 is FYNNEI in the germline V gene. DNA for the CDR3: TGTGCCAGCAAGACAGCCCCTTTTGGCTACACCTTC. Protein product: CASKTAPFGYTF.

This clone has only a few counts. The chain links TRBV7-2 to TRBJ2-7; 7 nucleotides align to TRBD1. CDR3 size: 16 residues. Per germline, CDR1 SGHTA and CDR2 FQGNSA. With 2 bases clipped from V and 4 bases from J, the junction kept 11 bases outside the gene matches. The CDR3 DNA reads TGTGCCAGCAGCTTACCCAGGACAGGTGGATCGTACGAGCAGTACTTC. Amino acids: CASSLPRTGGSYEQYF.

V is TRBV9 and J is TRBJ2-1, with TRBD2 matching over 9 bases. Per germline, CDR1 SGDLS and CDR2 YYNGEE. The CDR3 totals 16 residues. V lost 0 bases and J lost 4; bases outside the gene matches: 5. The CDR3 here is CASSVEGLAGYNEQFF. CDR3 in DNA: TGTGCCAGCAGCGTAGAGGGTCTAGCGGGGTACAATGAGCAGTTCTTC.

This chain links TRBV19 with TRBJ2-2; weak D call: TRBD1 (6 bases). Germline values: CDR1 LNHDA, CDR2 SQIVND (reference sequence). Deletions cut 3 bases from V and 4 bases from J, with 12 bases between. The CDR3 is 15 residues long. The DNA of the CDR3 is TGTGCCAGTAGTATGGGGGTAGGGGGCACCGGGGAGCTGTTTTTT. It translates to CASSMGVGGTGELFF.

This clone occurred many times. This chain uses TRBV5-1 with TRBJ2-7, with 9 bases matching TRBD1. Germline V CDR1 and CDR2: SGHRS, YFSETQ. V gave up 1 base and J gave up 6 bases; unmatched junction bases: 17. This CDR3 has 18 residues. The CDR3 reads CASSLRGQGSALLPEQYF. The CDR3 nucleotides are TGCGCCAGCAGCTTGAGGGGACAGGGATCAGCCTTGTTACCCGAGCAGTACTTC.

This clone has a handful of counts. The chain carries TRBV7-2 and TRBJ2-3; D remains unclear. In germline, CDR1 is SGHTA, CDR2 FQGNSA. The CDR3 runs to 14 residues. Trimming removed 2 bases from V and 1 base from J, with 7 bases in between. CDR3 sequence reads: CASSLLGGTDTQYF. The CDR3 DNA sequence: TGTGCCAGCAGCTTATTGGGCGGCACAGATACGCAGTATTTT.

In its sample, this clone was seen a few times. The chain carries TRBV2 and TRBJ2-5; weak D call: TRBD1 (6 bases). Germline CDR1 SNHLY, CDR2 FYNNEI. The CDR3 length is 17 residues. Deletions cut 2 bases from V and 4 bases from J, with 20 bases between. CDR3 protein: CASSEFALKKGGETQYF. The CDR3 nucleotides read TGTGCCAGCAGTGAATTCGCCCTAAAGAAAGGGGGAGAGACCCAGTACTTC.

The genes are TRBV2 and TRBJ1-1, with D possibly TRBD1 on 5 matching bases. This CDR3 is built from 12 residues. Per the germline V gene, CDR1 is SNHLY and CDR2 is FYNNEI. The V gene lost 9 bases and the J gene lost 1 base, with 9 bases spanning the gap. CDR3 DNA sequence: TGTGCCAGGGGACTCCAGAACACTGAAGCTTTCTTT. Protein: CARGLQNTEAFF. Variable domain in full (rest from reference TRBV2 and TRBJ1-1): EPEVTQTPSHQVTQMGQEVILRCVPISNHLYFYWYRQILGQKVEFLVSFYNNEISEKSEIFDDQFSVERPDGSNFTLKIRSTKLEDSAMYFCARGLQNTEAFFGQGTRLTVV.

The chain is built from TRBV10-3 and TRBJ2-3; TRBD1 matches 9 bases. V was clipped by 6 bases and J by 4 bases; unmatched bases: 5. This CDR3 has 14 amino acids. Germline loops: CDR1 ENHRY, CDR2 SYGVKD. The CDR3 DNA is TGTGCCATCAGGGACAGGGGTTACCCAGATACGCAGTATTTT. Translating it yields CAIRDRGYPDTQYF.

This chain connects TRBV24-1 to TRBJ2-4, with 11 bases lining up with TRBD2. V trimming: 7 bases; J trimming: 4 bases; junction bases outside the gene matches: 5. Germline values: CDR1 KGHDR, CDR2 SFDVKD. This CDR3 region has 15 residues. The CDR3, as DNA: TGTGCCACCAGGTATAGCGGGGGGGCGAAAAACATTCAGTACTTC. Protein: CATRYSGGAKNIQYF.

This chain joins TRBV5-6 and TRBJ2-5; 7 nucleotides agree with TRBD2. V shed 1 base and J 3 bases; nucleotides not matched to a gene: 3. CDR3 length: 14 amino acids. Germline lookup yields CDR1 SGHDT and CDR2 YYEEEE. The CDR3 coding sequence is TGTGCCAGCAGCTTGCGTCTAGCGGAAGAGACCCAGTACTTC. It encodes CASSLRLAEETQYF.

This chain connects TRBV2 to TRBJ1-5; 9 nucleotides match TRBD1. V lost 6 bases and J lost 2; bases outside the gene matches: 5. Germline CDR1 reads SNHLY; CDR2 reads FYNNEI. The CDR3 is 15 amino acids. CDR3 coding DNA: TGTGCCAGCAGAAGACAGGGGGGCGGCAATCAGCCCCAGCATTTT. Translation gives CASRRQGGGNQPQHF.

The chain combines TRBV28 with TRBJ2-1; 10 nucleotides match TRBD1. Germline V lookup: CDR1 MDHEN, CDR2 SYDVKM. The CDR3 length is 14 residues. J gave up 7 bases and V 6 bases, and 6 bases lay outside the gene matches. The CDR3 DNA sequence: TGTGCCAGCAGGGGACAGGGGTCTTCGAATGAGCAGTTCTTC. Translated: CASRGQGSSNEQFF.

The CDR3 here is CASSQRLPGQAGALHF. The CDR3 DNA reads TGCGCCAGCAGCCAACGACTCCCGGGACAGGCCGGAGCCCTCCACTTT. The chain is built from TRBV4-3 and TRBJ1-6; TRBD1 matches at 8 bases. The J segment lost 14 bases and the V segment lost 2 bases, leaving 14 bases of the junction unmatched. The CDR3 runs 16 residues. The germline V gene has CDR1 LGHNA and CDR2 YSLEER.

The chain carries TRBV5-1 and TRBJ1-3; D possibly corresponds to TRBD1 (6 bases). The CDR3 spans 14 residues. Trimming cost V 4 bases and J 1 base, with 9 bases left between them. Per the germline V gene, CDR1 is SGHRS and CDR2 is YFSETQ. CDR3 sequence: CASSEGVSGNTIYF. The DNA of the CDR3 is TGCGCCAGCAGCGAGGGGGTTTCTGGAAACACCATATATTTT.